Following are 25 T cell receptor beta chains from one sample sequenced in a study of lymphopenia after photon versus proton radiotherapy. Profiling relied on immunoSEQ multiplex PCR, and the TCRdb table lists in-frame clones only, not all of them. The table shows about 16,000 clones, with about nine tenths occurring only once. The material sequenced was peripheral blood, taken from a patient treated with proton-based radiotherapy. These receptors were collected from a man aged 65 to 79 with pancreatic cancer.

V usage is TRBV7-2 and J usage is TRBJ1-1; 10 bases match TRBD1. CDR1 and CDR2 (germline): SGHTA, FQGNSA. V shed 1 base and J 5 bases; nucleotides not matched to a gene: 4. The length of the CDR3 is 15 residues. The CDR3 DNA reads TGTGCCAGCAGCTTAGATGGGACAGGGGAGACTGAAGCTTTCTTT. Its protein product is CASSLDGTGETEAFF.

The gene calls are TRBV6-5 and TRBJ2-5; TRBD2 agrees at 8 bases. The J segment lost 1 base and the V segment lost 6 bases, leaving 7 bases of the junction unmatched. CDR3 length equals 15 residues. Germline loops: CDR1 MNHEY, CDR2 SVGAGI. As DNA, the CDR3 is TGTGCCAGCAGCCCTCACGCGGGGGGCCAAGAGACCCAGTACTTC. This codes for CASSPHAGGQETQYF.

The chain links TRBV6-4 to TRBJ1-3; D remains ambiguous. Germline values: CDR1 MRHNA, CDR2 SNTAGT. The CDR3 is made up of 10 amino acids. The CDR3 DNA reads TGTGCGGCTTTGGAAAACACCATATATTTT. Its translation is CAALENTIYF.

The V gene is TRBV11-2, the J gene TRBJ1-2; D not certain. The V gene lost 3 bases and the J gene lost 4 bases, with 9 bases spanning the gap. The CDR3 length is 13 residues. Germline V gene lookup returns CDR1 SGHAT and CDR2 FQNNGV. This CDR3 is CASSFTGSYGYTF. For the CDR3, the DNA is TGTGCCAGCAGCTTTACCGGGTCCTATGGCTACACCTTC.

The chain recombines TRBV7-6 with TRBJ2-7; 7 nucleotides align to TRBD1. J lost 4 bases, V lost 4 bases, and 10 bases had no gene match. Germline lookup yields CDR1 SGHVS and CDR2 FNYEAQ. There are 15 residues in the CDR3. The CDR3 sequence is CASSSSSTGPYEQYF. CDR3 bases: TGTGCCAGCAGCTCCTCGTCGACAGGGCCTTACGAGCAGTACTTC.

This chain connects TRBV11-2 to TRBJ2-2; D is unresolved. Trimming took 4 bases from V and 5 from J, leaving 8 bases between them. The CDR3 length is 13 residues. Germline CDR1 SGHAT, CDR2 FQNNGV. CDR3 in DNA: TGTGCCAGCAGCTCCTTGAGTACCGGGGAGCTGTTTTTT. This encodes CASSSLSTGELFF.

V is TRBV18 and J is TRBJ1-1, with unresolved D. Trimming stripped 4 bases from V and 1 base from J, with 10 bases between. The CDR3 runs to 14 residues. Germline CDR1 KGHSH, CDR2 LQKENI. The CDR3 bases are TGTGCCAGCTCACAGAGCCAGGAGAACACTGAAGCTTTCTTT. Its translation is CASSQSQENTEAFF.

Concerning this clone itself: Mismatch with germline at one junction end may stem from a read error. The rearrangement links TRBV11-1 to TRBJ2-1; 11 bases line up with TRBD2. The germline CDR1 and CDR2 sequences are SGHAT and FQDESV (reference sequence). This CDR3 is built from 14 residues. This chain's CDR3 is CASSLAGGPNEQFF. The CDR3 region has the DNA TGTGCCAGCAGCCTAGCGGGAGGTCCTAATGAGCAGTTCTTC.

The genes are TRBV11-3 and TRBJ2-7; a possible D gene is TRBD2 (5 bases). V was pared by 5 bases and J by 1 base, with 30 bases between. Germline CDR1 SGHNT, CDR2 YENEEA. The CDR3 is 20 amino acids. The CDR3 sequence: CASSLPGGTVVKGISYEQYF. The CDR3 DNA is TGTGCCAGCAGCCTCCCTGGAGGAACGGTTGTCAAAGGGATATCCTACGAGCAGTACTTC.

CDR3 coding DNA: TGTGCCAGCAGCTCCAACGCCGTAGGGACTGCAGATACGCAGTATTTT. It codes for CASSSNAVGTADTQYF. The genes are TRBV13 and TRBJ2-3, with D tentatively TRBD2 (6 bases). Germline V gives CDR1 PRHDT, CDR2 FYEKMQ (reference sequence). V lost 4 bases, J lost 4 bases, and 18 bases lay in between. The CDR3 sequence is 16 residues long. Based on the CDR3 plus reference TRBV13 and TRBJ2-3, the full variable domain is AAGVIQSPRHLIKEKRETATLKCYPIPRHDTVYWYQQGPGQDPQFLISFYEKMQSDKGSIPDRFSAQQFSDYHSELNMSSLELGDSALYFCASSSNAVGTADTQYFGPGTRLTVL.

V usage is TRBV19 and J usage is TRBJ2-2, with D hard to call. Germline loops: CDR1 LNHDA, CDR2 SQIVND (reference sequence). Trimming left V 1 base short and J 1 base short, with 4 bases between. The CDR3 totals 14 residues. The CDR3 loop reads CASSIGGNTGELFF. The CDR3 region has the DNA TGTGCCAGTAGTATAGGGGGGAACACCGGGGAGCTGTTTTTT.

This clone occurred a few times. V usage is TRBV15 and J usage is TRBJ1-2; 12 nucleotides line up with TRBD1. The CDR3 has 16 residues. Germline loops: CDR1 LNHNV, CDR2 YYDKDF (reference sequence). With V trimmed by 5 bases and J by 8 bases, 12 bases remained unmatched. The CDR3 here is CATSHEGTGGSKGYTF. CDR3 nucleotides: TGTGCCACCAGCCATGAGGGGACAGGGGGCTCTAAGGGCTACACCTTC. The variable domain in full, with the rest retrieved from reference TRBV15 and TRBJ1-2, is DAMVIQNPRYQVTQFGKPVTLSCSQTLNHNVMYWYQQKSSQAPKLLFHYYDKDFNNEADTPDNFQSRRPNTSFCFLDIRSPGLGDTAMYLCATSHEGTGGSKGYTFGSGTRLTVV.

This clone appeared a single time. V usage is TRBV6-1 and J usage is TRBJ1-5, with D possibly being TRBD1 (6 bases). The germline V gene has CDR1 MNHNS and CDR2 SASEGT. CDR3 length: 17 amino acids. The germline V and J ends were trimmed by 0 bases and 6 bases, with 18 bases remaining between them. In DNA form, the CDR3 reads TGTGCCAGCAGTGAAGCGCTTCCCGGGGGCTCACGTCAGCCCCAGCATTTT. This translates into CASSEALPGGSRQPQHF.

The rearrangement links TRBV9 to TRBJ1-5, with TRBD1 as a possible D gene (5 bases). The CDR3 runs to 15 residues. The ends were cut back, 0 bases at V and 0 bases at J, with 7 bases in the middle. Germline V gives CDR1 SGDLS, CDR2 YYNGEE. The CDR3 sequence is CASSVEGYSNQPQHF. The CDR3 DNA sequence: TGTGCCAGCAGCGTAGAGGGGTATAGCAATCAGCCCCAGCATTTT. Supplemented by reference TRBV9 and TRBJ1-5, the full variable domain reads DSGVTQTPKHLITATGQRVTLRCSPRSGDLSVYWYQQSLDQGLQFLIQYYNGEERAKGNILERFSAQQFPDLHSELNLSSLELGDSALYFCASSVEGYSNQPQHFGDGTRLSIL.

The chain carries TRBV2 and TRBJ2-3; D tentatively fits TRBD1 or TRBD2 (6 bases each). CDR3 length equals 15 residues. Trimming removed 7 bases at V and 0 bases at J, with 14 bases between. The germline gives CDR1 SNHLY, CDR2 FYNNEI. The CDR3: CASKTQGTSTDTQYF. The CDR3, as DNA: TGTGCCAGCAAGACCCAGGGGACTAGCACAGATACGCAGTATTTT.

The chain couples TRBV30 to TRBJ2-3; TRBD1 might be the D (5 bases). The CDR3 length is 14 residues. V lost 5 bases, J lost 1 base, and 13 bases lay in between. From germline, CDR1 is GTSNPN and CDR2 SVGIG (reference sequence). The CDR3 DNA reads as TGTGCCTGGTTAGTCGACAGCCGCACAGATACGCAGTATTTT. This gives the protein CAWLVDSRTDTQYF.

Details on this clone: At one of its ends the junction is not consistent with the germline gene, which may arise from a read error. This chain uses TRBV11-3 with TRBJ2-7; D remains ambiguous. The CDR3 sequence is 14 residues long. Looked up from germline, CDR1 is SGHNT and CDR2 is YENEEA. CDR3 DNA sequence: TGTGCCAGCAGCGTAGACTTAATCTCCTACGAGCAGTACTTC. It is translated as CASSVDLISYEQYF.

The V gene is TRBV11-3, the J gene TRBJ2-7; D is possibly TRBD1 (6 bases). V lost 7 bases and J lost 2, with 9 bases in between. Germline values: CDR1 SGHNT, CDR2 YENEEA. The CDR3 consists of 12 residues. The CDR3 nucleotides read TGTGCCAGCATGGGACAACCCTACGAGCAGTACTTC. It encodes CASMGQPYEQYF. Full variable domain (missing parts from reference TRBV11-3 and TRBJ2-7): EAGVVQSPRYKIIEKKQPVAFWCNPISGHNTLYWYLQNLGQGPELLIRYENEEAVDDSQLPKDRFSAERLKGVDSTLKIQPAELGDSAVYLCASMGQPYEQYFGPGTRLTVT.

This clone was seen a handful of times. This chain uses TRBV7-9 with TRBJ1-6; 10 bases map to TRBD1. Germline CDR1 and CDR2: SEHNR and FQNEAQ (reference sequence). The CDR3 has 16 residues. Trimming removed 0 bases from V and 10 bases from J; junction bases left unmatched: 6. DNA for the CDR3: TGTGCCAGCAGCTTAGCGCGCGGGACAGGGGTCTCACCCCTCCACTTT. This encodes CASSLARGTGVSPLHF.

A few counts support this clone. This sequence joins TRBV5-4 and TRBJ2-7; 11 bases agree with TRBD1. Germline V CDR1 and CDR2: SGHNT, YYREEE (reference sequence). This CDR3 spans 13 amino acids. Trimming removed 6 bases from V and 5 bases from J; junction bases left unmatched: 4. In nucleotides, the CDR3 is TGTGCCAGCACCGGGACAGGGGGGGACGAGCAGTACTTC. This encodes CASTGTGGDEQYF.

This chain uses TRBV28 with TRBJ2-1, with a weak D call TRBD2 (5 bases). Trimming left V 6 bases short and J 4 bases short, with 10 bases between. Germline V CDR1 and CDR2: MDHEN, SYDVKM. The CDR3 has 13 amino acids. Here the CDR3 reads CASRQPGYNEQFF. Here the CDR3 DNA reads TGTGCCAGCAGACAACCGGGGTACAATGAGCAGTTCTTC.

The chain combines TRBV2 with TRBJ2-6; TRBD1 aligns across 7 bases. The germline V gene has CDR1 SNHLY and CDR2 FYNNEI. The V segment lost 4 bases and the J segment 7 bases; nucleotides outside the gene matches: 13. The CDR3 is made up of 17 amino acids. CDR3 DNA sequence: TGTGCCAGCAGTGGGAGTACGGGACAGAGGACCGCCAACGTCCTGACTTTC. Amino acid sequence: CASSGSTGQRTANVLTF.

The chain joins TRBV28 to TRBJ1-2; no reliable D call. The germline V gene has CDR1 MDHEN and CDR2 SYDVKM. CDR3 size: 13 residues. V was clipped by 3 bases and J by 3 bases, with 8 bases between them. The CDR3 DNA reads TGTGCCAGCAGTTTTCCACTCTACTATGGCTACACCTTC. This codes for CASSFPLYYGYTF.

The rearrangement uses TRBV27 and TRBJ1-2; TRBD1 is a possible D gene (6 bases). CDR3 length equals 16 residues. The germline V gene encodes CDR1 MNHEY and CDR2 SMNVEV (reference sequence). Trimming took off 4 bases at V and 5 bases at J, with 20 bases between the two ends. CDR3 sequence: CASSSRTARGGYGYTF. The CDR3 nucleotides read TGTGCCAGCAGTTCTCGGACAGCCCGAGGGGGATATGGCTACACCTTC.

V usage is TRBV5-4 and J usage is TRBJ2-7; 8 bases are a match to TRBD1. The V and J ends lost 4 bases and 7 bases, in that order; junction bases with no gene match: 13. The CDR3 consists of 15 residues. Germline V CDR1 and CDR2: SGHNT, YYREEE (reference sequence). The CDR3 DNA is TGTGCCAGCAGCCCTACGCGGGACAGGTCGGGTGAGCAGTACTTC. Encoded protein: CASSPTRDRSGEQYF.